This passage covers 16 T cell receptor beta chains from one sample sequenced in a study of cytomegalovirus exposure and HLA in healthy donors. Method: immunoSEQ multiplex PCR; TCRdb's copy keeps in-frame clones and lacks some. The sample records 150,000 to 200,000 clones, about 90% being singletons. Sample: PBMCs. These receptors were collected from a woman younger than 30 in good health and CMV-seropositive.

This chain connects TRBV18 to TRBJ2-1, with TRBD2 matching over 8 bases. This CDR3 has 12 residues. V lost 3 bases and J lost 10; bases outside the gene matches: 2. Germline CDR1 and CDR2: KGHSH and LQKENI. The CDR3 loop is CASSPGGGEQFF. CDR3 coding DNA: TGTGCCAGCTCACCTGGCGGGGGGGAGCAGTTCTTC. The full variable domain, its missing parts supplied by reference TRBV18 and TRBJ2-1, is NAGVMQNPRHLVRRRGQEARLRCSPMKGHSHVYWYRQLPEEGLKFMVYLQKENIIDESGMPKERFSAEFPKEGPSILRIQQVVRGDSAAYFCASSPGGGEQFFGPGTRLTVL.

This chain uses TRBV5-4 with TRBJ2-5, with 8 bases matching TRBD1. The CDR3 sequence is 16 residues long. Germline CDR1 is SGHNT and CDR2 is YYREEE (reference sequence). The trim removed 3 bases at V and 4 bases at J, leaving 11 bases unmatched. CDR3 in DNA: TGTGCCAGCAGCTGGACAGCCGGGACAGGAGGAGAGACCCAGTACTTC. This sequence encodes CASSWTAGTGGETQYF.

The chain recombines TRBV19 with TRBJ1-4; possible D gene TRBD1, 6 bases. CDR3 length: 14 residues. The V gene lost 5 bases and the J gene lost 3 bases, with 10 bases spanning the gap. CDR1 is LNHDA and CDR2 is SQIVND in the germline V gene (reference sequence). The chain's CDR3 is CASSRQAPNEKLFF. In DNA, the CDR3 is TGTGCCAGTAGTCGACAGGCACCTAATGAAAAACTGTTTTTT. The variable domain in full, with the rest retrieved from reference TRBV19 and TRBJ1-4, is DGGITQSPKYLFRKEGQNVTLSCEQNLNHDAMYWYRQDPGQGLRLIYYSQIVNDFQKGDIAEGYSVSREKKESFPLTVTSAQKNPTAFYLCASSRQAPNEKLFFGSGTQLSVL.

The V call is TRBV27, the J call TRBJ1-5; D call uncertain. The V and J ends lost 6 bases and 4 bases respectively, with 16 bases between them. Per the germline V gene, CDR1 is MNHEY and CDR2 is SMNVEV (reference sequence). The CDR3 extends over 15 amino acids. The CDR3 sequence is CASRAGLGYNQPQHF. The CDR3 DNA is TGTGCCAGCAGAGCGGGGTTAGGTTATAATCAGCCCCAGCATTTT.

The chain couples TRBV7-9 to TRBJ2-3, with TRBD2 identical over 11 bases. CDR1 and CDR2 (germline): SEHNR, FQNEAQ (reference sequence). This CDR3 comprises 16 residues. Trimming removed 5 bases from V and 6 bases from J; junction bases left unmatched: 10. CDR3 sequence reads: CASSNTLAGVKDTQYF. In DNA form, the CDR3 reads TGTGCCAGCAGCAACACACTAGCGGGAGTCAAGGATACGCAGTATTTT.

The genes are TRBV2 and TRBJ1-5; 9 bases map to TRBD1. The CDR3 runs to 16 residues. CDR1 and CDR2 (germline): SNHLY, FYNNEI. V lost 5 bases and J lost 4; bases outside the gene matches: 9. This CDR3 is CASSRGQGRGNQPQHF. The CDR3 DNA reads TGTGCCAGCAGTCGGGGACAGGGACGGGGAAATCAGCCCCAGCATTTT. Filled out from reference TRBV2 and TRBJ1-5, the complete variable domain reads EPEVTQTPSHQVTQMGQEVILRCVPISNHLYFYWYRQILGQKVEFLVSFYNNEISEKSEIFDDQFSVERPDGSNFTLKIRSTKLEDSAMYFCASSRGQGRGNQPQHFGDGTRLSIL.

J is TRBJ1-2 and V is TRBV15, with D uncertain. The CDR3 is made up of 14 amino acids. Germline-derived CDR1 and CDR2 are LNHNV and YYDKDF (reference sequence). The germline V and J ends were trimmed by 0 bases and 9 bases, with 14 bases remaining between them. In nucleotides, the CDR3 is TGTGCCACCAGCAGAGAACGCTCGCCGGGGAGCTACACCTTC. Encoded protein: CATSRERSPGSYTF.

This clone has a single count. The chain employs TRBV27 and TRBJ1-2, with 11 bases lining up with TRBD1. Germline V lookup: CDR1 MNHEY, CDR2 SMNVEV (reference sequence). Trimming took 7 bases from V and 8 from J; bases not matched to a gene: 15. This CDR3 has 16 residues. The DNA for the CDR3 is TGTGCCAGCAAATCAACCGGGACAGGGGGTTTTGGAGGCTACACCTTC. Amino acid sequence: CASKSTGTGGFGGYTF.

This sequence joins TRBV7-9 and TRBJ1-4, with D unresolved. The V gene lost 3 bases and the J gene lost 2 bases, with 13 bases spanning the gap. In germline, CDR1 is SEHNR, CDR2 FQNEAQ (reference sequence). CDR3 length: 16 amino acids. CDR3 coding DNA: TGTGCCAGCAGCTTGACGTCAGGCGCTACTAATGAAAAACTGTTTTTT. This codes for CASSLTSGATNEKLFF.

The chain couples TRBV30 to TRBJ1-5; D is possibly TRBD1 (6 bases). The germline V gene encodes CDR1 GTSNPN and CDR2 SVGIG (reference sequence). Trimming took off 4 bases at V and 9 bases at J, with 10 bases between the two ends. This CDR3 region has 11 residues. The CDR3 bases are TGTGCCTGGATTCAGGGGATGCCCCAGCATTTT. It is translated as CAWIQGMPQHF.

The genes are TRBV6-5 and TRBJ1-4; D possibly corresponds to TRBD1 (5 bases). The CDR3 runs 14 residues. From germline, CDR1 is MNHEY and CDR2 SVGAGI. The V end lost 2 bases, the J end lost 8 bases, and 12 bases lay between the germline ends. The chain's CDR3 is CASSYGAGGEKLFF. DNA for the CDR3: TGTGCCAGCAGTTACGGGGCCGGAGGGGAAAAACTGTTTTTT.

This chain links TRBV18 with TRBJ1-2; weak D call: TRBD1 (5 bases). Trimming pared 6 bases from V and 1 base from J, leaving 15 bases between. The CDR3 has 15 amino acids. CDR1 KGHSH and CDR2 LQKENI come from the germline V gene. As DNA, the CDR3 is TGTGCCAGCTCCCCAACAGGCGACGGTAACTATGGCTACACCTTC. Translation gives CASSPTGDGNYGYTF.

J is TRBJ1-4 and V is TRBV10-1; TRBD1 matches 7 bases. After removal of 10 bases from V and 0 bases from J, the junction contained 8 bases not matched to a gene. There are 15 residues in the CDR3. Germline CDR1 reads WNHNN; CDR2 reads SYGVQD (reference sequence). CDR3 in amino acids: CANLGQTATNEKLFF. CDR3 DNA: TGCGCCAACTTGGGACAGACCGCAACTAATGAAAAACTGTTTTTT.

The chain carries TRBV27 and TRBJ2-1; 8 nucleotides line up with TRBD2. The V gene's germline CDR1 is MNHEY and CDR2 SMNVEV (reference sequence). The CDR3 covers 17 residues. The trim removed 4 bases at V and 8 bases at J, leaving 16 bases unmatched. For the CDR3, the DNA is TGTGCCAGCAGTTCCTTTCCCGGGACTAGTAGTGGTTATGAGCAGTTCTTC. Translation: CASSSFPGTSSGYEQFF.

This chain joins TRBV7-8 and TRBJ2-1; TRBD2 agrees at 8 bases. Germline V gives CDR1 SGHVS, CDR2 FQNEAQ. With 0 bases clipped from V and 8 bases from J, the junction kept 9 bases outside the gene matches. This CDR3 spans 16 amino acids. The CDR3 region is CASSLAIQRGSDEQFF. The CDR3 DNA reads as TGTGCCAGCAGCTTAGCGATCCAGCGGGGGAGCGATGAGCAGTTCTTC.

The chain has TRBV6-1 and TRBJ2-1; D remains ambiguous. The CDR3 contains 13 residues. Germline lookup yields CDR1 MNHNS and CDR2 SASEGT. Trimming pared 6 bases from V and 3 bases from J, leaving 9 bases between. As DNA, the CDR3 is TGTGCCAGCAGCTTATTTGTCTACAATGAGCAGTTCTTC. Its translation: CASSLFVYNEQFF.